This TCR beta chain was captured by sequencing in a study of CD8+CD57+ T cells in acquired aplastic anemia. Profiling of TCR beta VDJ combinations and CDR3 sequences used genomic DNA as template. TCRdb called the reads again in MiXCR, with one record for every CDR3 protein. This sample has roughly 300,000 distinct CDR3 sequences, with roughly three fifths found just once. The CDR3 contains 13 residues. Between the trimmed V and J ends, which lost 4 bases and 4 bases, there was a span of 9 bases. Germline V gives CDR1 SGHTA, CDR2 FQGTGA. The sequence derives from a human donor with severe aplastic anemia or a healthy control (not recorded which). V gene TRBV7-3 combines with J gene TRBJ2-3; D not resolved. Input material: sorted CD4+, CD8+, or CD8+CD57+ T cells (not recorded which) from PBMCs. The CDR3 DNA follows: TGTGCCAGCAGCTCATTTGGCGCAGATACGCAGTATTTT. Translating it yields CASSSFGADTQYF.